Listed below are T cell receptor beta chains from one sample, sequenced in a study of cytomegalovirus exposure and HLA in healthy donors. Produced via immunoSEQ multiplex PCR; TCRdb's table is partial and in-frame only. The sample records about 160,000 clones, 75% to 90% being singletons. The material sequenced was PBMCs. Every receptor here comes from a young man in good health and CMV-seronegative. Each CDR3 is given with its conserved first and last residue. A D gene is named only where the DNA matches it firmly.

cdr3_aa,v_call,d_call,j_call
CASSLVGRGKRNTIYF,TRBV11-2,NA,TRBJ1-3
CASTPGRTKVSDGYTF,TRBV7-2,NA,TRBJ1-2
CASSPGLAGFYEQYF,TRBV27,TRBD2,NA
CASRQGANQPQHF,TRBV6-1,TRBD1,TRBJ1-5
CASSPRGDEQYF,TRBV6-1,NA,TRBJ2-7
CASSLESTEAFF,TRBV5-6,NA,TRBJ1-1
CASSLGQAGRPQHF,TRBV5-6,NA,TRBJ1-5
CAISPVGQGGTEAFF,TRBV10-3,TRBD1,TRBJ1-1
CASSFGTSGGAGETQYF,TRBV7-9,TRBD2,TRBJ2-5
CASSLMVGVIGELFF,TRBV7-8,NA,TRBJ2-2
CASKVPYSYEQYF,TRBV19,NA,TRBJ2-7
CASTLDGGSNTGELFF,TRBV9,NA,TRBJ2-2
CASSRFGQAKETQYF,TRBV5-4,TRBD1,TRBJ2-5
CALGAGELFF,TRBV30,NA,TRBJ2-2
CASSLGGDRVGYEQYF,TRBV7-8,NA,TRBJ2-7
CASSARQWGNQPQHF,TRBV19,NA,TRBJ1-5
CASSWGGNNEKLFF,TRBV28,NA,TRBJ1-4
CASSEKQGAREQYF,TRBV6-1,TRBD1,TRBJ2-7
CASSLAQPNTEAFF,TRBV18,NA,TRBJ1-1
CASSWTSGTGDYEQYF,TRBV27,TRBD2,TRBJ2-7
CASSLLEGRGNEQFF,TRBV5-1,NA,TRBJ2-1
CASSPLGVGGNGYTF,TRBV7-9,NA,TRBJ1-2
CAWSTGYVAYEQYF,TRBV30,NA,TRBJ2-7
CAWSDGGVTEAFF,TRBV30,NA,TRBJ1-1
CASSIGGSTGELFF,TRBV19,NA,TRBJ2-2
CASRASDTSGGTDTQYF,TRBV27,TRBD2,TRBJ2-3
CASSSLAGGLNEQFF,TRBV7-8,TRBD2,TRBJ2-1
CAWQSLRSYTF,TRBV30,NA,TRBJ1-2
CASSYQGQGYNEQFF,TRBV6-5,TRBD1,TRBJ2-1
CASSQAYRENQPQHF,TRBV4-1,NA,TRBJ1-5
CASSGDRYNEKLFF,TRBV6-1,NA,TRBJ1-4
CASSPHGATNEKLFF,TRBV7-2,NA,TRBJ1-4
CAWSLSGFSSYNEQFF,TRBV30,NA,TRBJ2-1
CASSPPFPGIVNGYTF,TRBV18,NA,TRBJ1-2
CASRSIDYEQYF,TRBV2,NA,NA
CASSHEEGGNNEKLFF,TRBV7-8,NA,TRBJ1-4
CASSRLGQPNTGELFF,TRBV18,NA,TRBJ2-2
CASSLTSGEQYF,TRBV5-8,NA,TRBJ2-7
CASRPTGPNQPQHF,TRBV28,NA,TRBJ1-5
CASSRQLAAANTGELFF,TRBV11-2,NA,TRBJ2-2
CSSSSGGTEAFF,TRBV7-9,NA,TRBJ1-1
CASSMPSEFYEQYF,TRBV2,NA,TRBJ2-7
CASSFTGRAGANVLTF,TRBV7-9,TRBD2,TRBJ2-6
CASSLDLSGGNEQFF,TRBV11-3,TRBD2,TRBJ2-1
CACRRGNEKLFF,TRBV30,NA,TRBJ1-4
CASSVATGMGTGRGKAF,TRBV9,TRBD1,TRBJ1-2
CASSKGQGLGAFF,TRBV27,TRBD1,TRBJ1-1
CASSFDRPISTYNSPLHF,TRBV7-2,NA,TRBJ1-6
CASILPGQGGYTF,TRBV28,TRBD1,TRBJ1-2